This T cell receptor beta chain was documented in a study of blood T cell repertoires in COVID-19. About the study: Samples taken during acute and convalescent COVID-19 were collected in the United States, Italy and Spain. T cells, B-cell-depleted T cells, or PBMCs provided the cDNA or gDNA that served as material.

In its sample, this clone was seen a few times. The same CDR3 arises from other DNA sequences in this sample as well. In the original analysis: Researchers report that nucleated cell counts were estimated from reference gene primer amplification. Using immunoSEQ multiplex PCR, the repertoire was profiled, and TCRdb retains in-frame clones only, with some absent. V and J calls and clone size come straight from that table; D and trimming were deduced from the DNA. This sample has about 250,000 clones, with around nine tenths found just once. The V gene end was trimmed by 1 base and the J gene end by 1 base; junction bases not matched to a gene: 0. Germline CDR1 is LNHDA and CDR2 is SQIVND (reference sequence). This CDR3 region has 14 residues.

The chain is built from TRBV19 and TRBJ1-1, with 7 nucleotides matching TRBD1. The sample was peripheral blood. This TCR came from a woman in her fifties or sixties who had recovered from COVID-19. CDR3 in amino acids: CASSIGQGNTEAFF. CDR3 coding DNA: TGTGCCAGTAGTATAGGACAGGGGAACACTGAAGCTTTCTTT.